This T cell receptor beta chain was captured by sequencing in a study of identical twins. Whole-study findings and limits: While abundant cord blood beta clonotypes carried fewer insertions, memory repertoires showed no such pattern.

Trimming took off 6 bases at V and 12 bases at J, with 18 bases between the two ends. The CDR3 consists of 13 residues. Germline loops: CDR1 LGHNT, CDR2 FRNRAP. Of note for this clonotype: The antigen is not known.

With template switching, a universal primer site was added, and the cDNA carried unique molecular identifiers. A single record per CDR3 protein comes from TCRdb applying MiXCR to the 5' RACE reads. This sample yields roughly 1,500,000 distinct CDR3 sequences, of which around 29% are seen a single time; about 0.27% belongs to the top ten. V gene TRBV12-5 combines with J gene TRBJ2-1; D may be TRBD2 (6 bases). The receptor comes from a newborn girl in good health. Sequences were obtained from cord blood. As DNA, the CDR3 is TGTGCTAGTGGGACCAGTAACAGGAGGGGGCAGTTCTTC. This translates into CASGTSNRRGQFF.